This TCR beta chain derives from a study of coeliac disease. Study context: Disease groups: newly diagnosed active, refractory type I, gluten-free-diet controlled. General observations from the study: Control samples showed higher TRB and TRG clonality than intraepithelial and lamina propria samples in active celiac disease.

Profiled with immunoSEQ multiplex PCR; TCRdb holds only in-frame clones, not every one. The sample carries fewer than 5,500 clones, less than 65% recorded once. V was pared by 0 bases and J by 5 bases, with 5 bases of the junction left unmatched. CDR1 SGDLS and CDR2 YYNGEE come from the germline V gene. This CDR3 is built from 15 residues. Worth noting for this clone: Its antigen is undetermined.

Sequencing was performed on intraepithelial lymphocytes from the gut. The TCR sequence derives from a woman between 18 and 29 years old with active celiac disease. The rearrangement uses TRBV9 and TRBJ2-1; 7 nucleotides align to TRBD2. CDR3 sequence reads: CASSVAGGRDNEQFF. The CDR3 bases are TGTGCCAGCAGCGTAGCGGGCGGGAGAGACAATGAGCAGTTCTTC. Drawing the rest from reference TRBV9 and TRBJ2-1, the complete variable domain is DSGVTQTPKHLITATGQRVTLRCSPRSGDLSVYWYQQSLDQGLQFLIQYYNGEERAKGNILERFSAQQFPDLHSELNLSSLELGDSALYFCASSVAGGRDNEQFFGPGTRLTVL.